This TCR beta chain emerged from a study of T cells after yellow fever vaccination. Comments on this clonotype: What it binds is unknown.

From the 5' RACE reads, TCRdb called clonotypes with MiXCR, one entry per CDR3 protein. This sample yields roughly 310,000 distinct CDR3 sequences, of which 8.7% are seen a single time; approximately 18% belongs to the top ten. Germline CDR1 MDHEN, CDR2 SYDVKM. The CDR3 has 15 residues. V shed 4 bases, J shed 5 bases, and the junction held 4 bases outside the gene matches. Points from the study as a whole: A minor fraction of clonotypes spanned both CD4 and CD8 compartments. Post-booster repertoires contained most primary-vaccination clones again (roughly 96% CD4, roughly 91% CD8).

The source material was PBMCs, sampled on the day of the first yellow fever vaccination. J is TRBJ2-2 and V is TRBV28, with 10 nucleotides matching TRBD1. The receptor's source is a man between 18 and 29 years old who received the YFV17D yellow fever vaccine. CDR3 coding DNA: TGTGCCAGCAGTTCCCCGGGACAGGGGACCGGGGAGCTGTTTTTT. Translation: CASSSPGQGTGELFF.